Listed here are 23 T cell receptor beta chains from one sample, sequenced in a study of Graves' ophthalmopathy and Graves' hyperthyroidism. TCR beta CDR3 regions were amplified from RNA transcripts. First-round RT-PCR used HTBI primers; second-round multiplex PCR followed. TCRdb analysed the multiplex PCR reads with MiXCR anew, one entry per CDR3 protein. The data show 57,000 or so distinct CDR3 sequences, approximately 50% seen once. The specimen was peripheral blood. The receptors come from an adult woman with Graves' ophthalmopathy.

In its sample, this clonotype was seen many times. V is TRBV5-6 and J is TRBJ1-2; 8 bases agree with TRBD1. Germline V gives CDR1 SGHDT, CDR2 YYEEEE. The CDR3 extends over 11 amino acids. J gave up 6 bases and V 8 bases, and 3 bases lay outside the gene matches. The CDR3 region is CARDREDGYTF. CDR3 in DNA: TGTGCCAGGGACAGGGAGGATGGCTACACCTTC.

The chain is built from TRBV6-1 and TRBJ1-2, with 7 bases aligning to TRBD1. The V gene end was trimmed by 7 bases and the J gene end by 0 bases; junction bases not matched to a gene: 5. The V gene's germline CDR1 is MNHNS and CDR2 SASEGT. The CDR3 has 14 residues. The CDR3 region is CASNAGTANYGYTF. For the CDR3, the DNA is TGTGCCAGCAACGCCGGGACAGCTAACTATGGCTACACCTTC.

This clonotype was recorded many times. CDR3 nucleotides: TGTGCCAGCAGCCGCGGGACAGAAGGCCAATTAAAGCCCCAGCATTTT. Its protein is CASSRGTEGQLKPQHF. J is TRBJ1-5 and V is TRBV28; 7 positions agree with TRBD1. With 6 bases clipped from V and 8 bases from J, the junction kept 16 bases outside the gene matches. Germline lookup yields CDR1 MDHEN and CDR2 SYDVKM. This CDR3 comprises 16 residues.

This clonotype showed up just a few times. The chain uses TRBV30 and TRBJ1-1; D not resolved. Trimming shortened V by 1 base and J by 4 bases, and 13 bases separated the two germline ends. Per germline, CDR1 GTSNPN and CDR2 SVGIG (reference sequence). The CDR3 sequence is 14 residues long. The CDR3 spells CAWSAQSERTEAFF. CDR3 bases: TGTGCCTGGAGTGCCCAGTCCGAACGCACTGAAGCTTTCTTT.

To note about this clonotype: The CDR3 end shows no conserved phenylalanine or tryptophan, and so a read error is likely. CDR3 DNA: TGTGCCAGCAGCTCTCTCGGGACAGGGGGGGGCTTCGGTGAAAAACTGTTTCTT. This gives the protein CASSSLGTGGGFGEKLFL. The genes are TRBV11-2 and TRBJ1-4, with TRBD1 identical over 11 bases. The germline CDR1 and CDR2 sequences are SGHAT and FQNNGV. CDR3 size: 18 residues. The trim removed 4 bases at V and 7 bases at J, leaving 14 bases unmatched.

On this clonotype: Being one base from a much bigger clone, this may be a read error. This is likely a read error, given that the CDR3 carries no conserved phenylalanine or tryptophan at its end. The chain combines TRBV28 with TRBJ2-5; 9 positions match TRBD2. This CDR3 has 16 amino acids. Per the germline V gene, CDR1 is MDHEN and CDR2 is SYDVKM. J lost 1 base, V lost 3 bases, and 6 bases had no gene match. Written as DNA, the CDR3 is TGTGCCAGCAGTTTTAGCGGGAGAGGCCCCCAAGAGACCCAGTACCTC. Amino acid sequence: CASSFSGRGPQETQYL.

Note on this clonotype: A read error is possible here, since a much larger clone lies one base away. The chain couples TRBV6-2 or TRBV6-3 to TRBJ1-1, with D maybe TRBD1 (5 bases). The CDR3 runs 15 residues. Germline assignment: CDR1 MNHEY and CDR2 SVGEGT. The CDR3 sequence: CAGSYLRDLNTEAFF. The CDR3 nucleotides read TGTGCCGGCAGTTACCTCAGGGATCTGAACACTGAAGCTTTCTTT.

This clonotype has ten or more counts. This chain uses TRBV18 with TRBJ2-1; D not resolved. This CDR3 spans 12 amino acids. CDR1 is KGHSH, CDR2 LQKENI, per germline. V gave up 3 bases and J gave up 5 bases, with 5 bases separating them. The CDR3 loop reads CASSPVDNEQFF. Here the CDR3 DNA reads TGTGCCAGCTCACCGGTTGACAATGAGCAGTTCTTC.

V and J are TRBV2 and TRBJ1-5, with 7 bases that match TRBD1. V lost 8 bases and J lost 0; bases outside the gene matches: 4. Germline V CDR1 and CDR2: SNHLY, FYNNEI. The CDR3 has 14 amino acids. This chain's CDR3 is CASQGQYSNQPQHF. As DNA, the CDR3 is TGTGCCAGCCAGGGACAGTATAGCAATCAGCCCCAGCATTTT.

Of note for this clonotype: Its ends do not fully match the called genes, so a read error is possible. This chain uses TRBV28 with TRBJ2-7, with D perhaps given as TRBD1 or TRBD2 (5 bases each). In germline, CDR1 is MDHEN, CDR2 SYDVKM. The CDR3 length is 13 residues. The CDR3 protein is CVSSLEGPYEQYF. CDR3 in DNA: TGTGTCAGCAGTCTTGAGGGACCCTACGAGCAGTACTTC.

This chain connects TRBV20-1 to TRBJ2-1, with 15 positions matching TRBD2. The length of the CDR3 is 14 residues. Germline V lookup: CDR1 DFQATT, CDR2 SNEGSKA (reference sequence). V was clipped by 2 bases and J by 10 bases; unmatched bases: 3. Here the CDR3 reads CSARRTSGRGEQFF. For the CDR3, the DNA is TGCAGTGCTAGAAGGACTAGCGGGAGGGGGGAGCAGTTCTTC.

The chain carries TRBV5-1 and TRBJ1-2; TRBD1 might be the D (6 bases). The CDR3 extends over 13 amino acids. The V end lost 1 base, the J end lost 3 bases, and 7 bases lay between the germline ends. The V gene's germline CDR1 is SGHRS and CDR2 YFSETQ. CDR3 DNA sequence: TGCGCCAGCAGCTTGAGACAGGACTATGGCTACACCTTC. It yields the protein CASSLRQDYGYTF.

This clonotype was seen at least ten times. The gene calls are TRBV25-1 and TRBJ2-3, with TRBD2 identical over 10 bases. The CDR3 is 19 amino acids. Germline CDR1 and CDR2: MGHDK and SYGVNS. The ends lost 3 bases at V and 0 bases at J; junction bases unmatched: 12. The CDR3 sequence: CASSDSAAGGLSSTDTQYF. The CDR3 DNA reads as TGTGCCAGCAGTGACTCGGCAGCGGGAGGGCTAAGTAGCACAGATACGCAGTATTTT.

This clonotype was detected only once. The germline gene is not matched at one end of the junction; a read error may be the cause. This chain connects TRBV7-2 to TRBJ2-6; 10 bases agree with TRBD1. CDR3 size: 15 residues. Germline V gene sequence: CDR1 SGHTA, CDR2 FQGNSA. CDR3 DNA sequence: TGTGCCAGCAGCTATTCCGGGACAGGGGACAACGTCCTGACTTTC. It codes for CASSYSGTGDNVLTF.

Note on this clonotype: No conserved phenylalanine or tryptophan ends this CDR3, so it is likely a read error. The chain is built from TRBV19 and TRBJ2-2; TRBD2 matches 7 bases. Per germline, CDR1 LNHDA and CDR2 SQIVND (reference sequence). The CDR3 is 16 amino acids. The CDR3 sequence: CASSPGAGEDTGVLFS. Here the CDR3 DNA reads TGTGCCAGTTCCCCGGGCGCGGGAGAAGACACCGGGGTGCTGTTTTCT.

This clonotype has just a few counts. The chain has TRBV30 and TRBJ2-1; tentatively, D is TRBD1 or TRBD2 (6 bases each). There are 13 residues in the CDR3. The germline CDR1 and CDR2 sequences are GTSNPN and SVGIG (reference sequence). Trimming took off 7 bases at V and 5 bases at J, with 15 bases between the two ends. CDR3 residues: CASGAVLDNEQFF. CDR3 in DNA: TGTGCCTCGGGGGCGGTCCTGGACAATGAGCAGTTCTTC.

This clonotype was detected ten times or more. The CDR3 region is CSALVGGQETQYF. CDR3 in DNA: TGCAGTGCTTTAGTGGGAGGGCAAGAGACCCAGTACTTC. The V gene is TRBV20-1, the J gene TRBJ2-5, with 7 bases that match TRBD2. Germline assignment: CDR1 DFQATT and CDR2 SNEGSKA (reference sequence). The J segment lost 2 bases and the V segment lost 5 bases, leaving 5 bases of the junction unmatched. The CDR3 is 13 residues long.

J is TRBJ1-2 and V is TRBV7-2; the match to TRBD1 covers 8 bases. From germline, CDR1 is SGHTA and CDR2 FQGNSA. This CDR3 is 15 amino acids long. The V gene end was trimmed by 1 base and the J gene end by 6 bases; junction bases not matched to a gene: 7. The CDR3 protein is CASSLDGTGLDGYTF. DNA of the CDR3: TGTGCCAGCAGCTTAGACGGGACAGGTTTGGATGGCTACACCTTC.

The rearrangement joins TRBV24-1 to TRBJ1-2; TRBD1 matches 8 bases. The CDR3 has 13 residues. Germline values: CDR1 KGHDR, CDR2 SFDVKD. V lost 5 bases, J lost 6 bases, and 4 bases stayed unmatched. DNA of the CDR3: TGTGCCACCAGTGGAGACAGGGGCCATGGCTACACCTTC. Protein: CATSGDRGHGYTF.

This clonotype was seen more than once but under ten times. The rearrangement links TRBV9 to TRBJ1-6, with D unresolved. The CDR3 is made up of 15 amino acids. Trimming left V 0 bases short and J 6 bases short, with 10 bases between. Germline V gene data show CDR1 as SGDLS and CDR2 as YYNGEE. The CDR3 region is CASSVVPGVNSPLHF. For the CDR3, the DNA is TGTGCCAGCAGCGTAGTACCCGGGGTTAATTCACCCCTCCACTTT. Filled out from reference TRBV9 and TRBJ1-6, the complete variable domain reads DSGVTQTPKHLITATGQRVTLRCSPRSGDLSVYWYQQSLDQGLQFLIQYYNGEERAKGNILERFSAQQFPDLHSELNLSSLELGDSALYFCASSVVPGVNSPLHFGNGTRLTVT.

This clonotype has a count of ten or more. CDR3 DNA: TGTGCCAGCAGCTTAGGTGGGGGGATCGACGAGCAGTACTTC. Translation gives CASSLGGGIDEQYF. The rearrangement uses TRBV7-8 and TRBJ2-7, with D possibly being TRBD2 (6 bases). CDR3 length: 14 residues. V lost 1 base and J lost 5, with 12 bases in between. The V gene's germline CDR1 is SGHVS and CDR2 FQNEAQ.

In this sample, this clonotype is medium-sized (0.01 to 0.1%). V gene TRBV7-2 combines with J gene TRBJ2-5; D might be TRBD1 (6 bases). Germline-derived CDR1 and CDR2 are SGHTA and FQGNSA. The V and J ends lost 5 bases and 2 bases respectively, with 9 bases between them. There are 13 residues in the CDR3. The CDR3 DNA sequence: TGTGCCAGCAGCCGCGACAGGCAAGAGACCCAGTACTTC. Protein product: CASSRDRQETQYF.

The chain is built from TRBV7-3 and TRBJ2-3, with 12 bases aligning to TRBD2. Germline V gives CDR1 SGHTA, CDR2 FQGTGA. V gave up 4 bases and J gave up 3 bases; unmatched junction bases: 2. CDR3 size: 15 residues. This CDR3 reads CASSSLAGGTDTQYF. The CDR3 DNA reads as TGTGCCAGCAGCTCTCTAGCGGGAGGGACAGATACGCAGTATTTT. Variable domain in full (rest from reference TRBV7-3 and TRBJ2-3): GAGVSQTPSNKVTEKGKYVELRCDPISGHTALYWYRQSLGQGPEFLIYFQGTGAADDSGLPNDRFFAVRPEGSVSTLKIQRTERGDSAVYLCASSSLAGGTDTQYFGPGTRLTVL.